The present T cell receptor (beta chain) was sequenced within a study of metastatic and nonmetastatic thyroid tumors. The overall study: Malignant thyroid and benign thyroid patients provided blood and tumor or nodule tissue whose repertoires were compared. Study-wide results and limits: Reported TCR beta diversity, measured in blood and tumor, was significantly higher for malignant thyroid tumors than for benign nodules.

Not a single patient had been given any form of treatment at any point before undergoing thyroid surgery. V was shortened by 0 bases and J by 1 base, with 10 bases between the two germline ends. The V gene's germline CDR1 is SGDLS and CDR2 YYNGEE. The CDR3 covers 15 residues. Methods used by the authors: Using the CDR3 differences seen across clinicopathological groups, the authors built a distant-metastasis classifier for papillary thyroid cancer, which was meant to discriminate distant-metastatic patients. TCRdb used MiXCR to call clones anew from the PCR reads. These V and J calls are TCRdb output, not the study's own analysis. Of tens of thousands of clones detected, about 17% appear once; the ten largest clones hold roughly 13%. This clone was detected many times. Its antigen is unknown.

The source of this sequence is a female donor with papillary thyroid cancer or a benign thyroid nodule (not recorded which). Some clones in this sample may be carry-over from other donors' samples. Input material: blood. V gene TRBV9 combines with J gene TRBJ1-1, with D possibly TRBD1 on 5 matching bases. The CDR3 sequence: CASSVEGTRNTEAFF. In nucleotides, the CDR3 is TGTGCCAGCAGCGTAGAGGGGACGAGGAACACTGAAGCTTTCTTT. Full variable domain (remainder filled in from reference TRBV9 and TRBJ1-1): DSGVTQTPKHLITATGQRVTLRCSPRSGDLSVYWYQQSLDQGLQFLIQYYNGEERAKGNILERFSAQQFPDLHSELNLSSLELGDSALYFCASSVEGTRNTEAFFGQGTRLTVV.